The 23 T cell receptor beta chains presented below share a single source sample, sequenced in a study of CD8+CD57+ T cells in acquired aplastic anemia. Sequenced patients had shown CD8+CD57+ cell expansion by flow cytometry. CDR3 and TCR beta VDJ profiling relied on a genomic DNA template. TCRdb re-analysed the reads in MiXCR, keeping a single row per CDR3 protein. Of 150,000 to 200,000 distinct CDR3 sequences listed, 45% to 55% are singletons. The sample taken for sequencing was sorted CD4+, CD8+, or CD8+CD57+ T cells (not recorded which) from PBMCs. The receptors here all came from a human donor with aplastic anemia.

This clonotype was picked up one time. A much larger clonotype is one base distant, so this may be a read error. V is TRBV2 and J is TRBJ2-3; 13 bases are shared with TRBD2. The CDR3 has 14 amino acids. The germline CDR1 and CDR2 sequences are SNHLY and FYNNEI. Here the CDR3 DNA reads TGTGCCAGCCAGACTAGCGGGGGGTCAGATACGCGGTATTTT. Translating gives CASQTSGGSDTRYF.

This clonotype was recorded at least ten times. The chain is built from TRBV9 and TRBJ2-1; D gene ambiguous. The germline V and J ends were trimmed by 0 bases and 5 bases, with 6 bases remaining between them. The CDR3 runs to 13 residues. The V gene's germline CDR1 is SGDLS and CDR2 YYNGEE. Here the CDR3 reads CASSVARNNEQFF. CDR3 sequence (DNA): TGTGCCAGCAGCGTAGCACGGAACAATGAGCAGTTCTTC.

The V gene is TRBV15, the J gene TRBJ1-2, with D uncertain. V gave up 3 bases and J gave up 4 bases, with 12 bases separating them. There are 14 residues in the CDR3. Germline lookup yields CDR1 LNHNV and CDR2 YYDKDF (reference sequence). The CDR3 loop reads CATSRIGDSYGYTF. The CDR3 DNA reads TGTGCCACCAGCAGGATCGGGGATAGCTATGGCTACACCTTC. Full variable domain (missing parts from reference TRBV15 and TRBJ1-2): DAMVIQNPRYQVTQFGKPVTLSCSQTLNHNVMYWYQQKSSQAPKLLFHYYDKDFNNEADTPDNFQSRRPNTSFCFLDIRSPGLGDTAMYLCATSRIGDSYGYTFGSGTRLTVV.

V is TRBV2 and J is TRBJ2-5; possible D gene TRBD1, 6 bases. There are 13 residues in the CDR3. CDR1 is SNHLY, CDR2 FYNNEI, per germline. Trimming shortened V by 4 bases and J by 5 bases, and 11 bases separated the two germline ends. The DNA for the CDR3 is TGTGCCAGCAGTGTAGGGGGATCGGAGACCCAGTACTTC. This translates into CASSVGGSETQYF.

The chain is built from TRBV9 and TRBJ2-5; D is possibly TRBD1 (6 bases). V dropped 4 bases and J dropped 2 bases, with 15 bases sitting between them. The CDR3 consists of 15 residues. Germline values: CDR1 SGDLS, CDR2 YYNGEE. The CDR3 coding sequence is TGTGCCAGCAGCCAGCCGTACAGGGAACAAGAGACCCAGTACTTC. Translation: CASSQPYREQETQYF.

This clonotype was picked up many times. The chain carries TRBV20-1 and TRBJ1-1, with D unclear. The CDR3 covers 14 residues. CDR1 and CDR2 from the germline V gene are DFQATT and SNEGSKA (reference sequence). Between the trimmed V and J ends, which lost 3 bases and 1 base, there was a span of 12 bases. CDR3 amino acids: CSASHSIRNTEAFF. CDR3 DNA: TGCAGTGCTAGCCATTCTATTAGGAACACTGAAGCTTTCTTT.

This clonotype was observed once. A read error is likely, as this CDR3 ends without the conserved phenylalanine or tryptophan. The chain employs TRBV29-1 and TRBJ2-3, with D unresolved. CDR1 is SQVTM and CDR2 is ANQGSEA in the germline V gene. This CDR3 has 14 residues. V lost 4 bases, J lost 2 bases, and 13 bases lay in between. CDR3 bases: TGCAGCGTTGGTAACGGAGACTTCACAGATACGCAGTATCTT. Its translation is CSVGNGDFTDTQYL.

This clonotype was detected many times. The V gene is TRBV19, the J gene TRBJ1-6; 7 positions match TRBD1. Unmatched junction bases numbered 10, after V lost 5 bases and J lost 0 bases. CDR1 is LNHDA and CDR2 is SQIVND in the germline V gene (reference sequence). This CDR3 has 18 residues. CDR3 sequence (DNA): TGTGCCAGTAGTCCTTCCAGGGACAGCAGCTCCTATAATTCACCCCTCCACTTT. Its translation: CASSPSRDSSSYNSPLHF.

Notes on this clonotype: The junction does not match germline at one end; this may be a read error. V gene TRBV7-7 combines with J gene TRBJ2-5; D perhaps matches TRBD2 (5 bases). Germline-derived CDR1 and CDR2 are SSHAT and FNYEAQ (reference sequence). The length of the CDR3 is 13 residues. The CDR3 DNA is TGTGCTAGCAGCTTAGCGAGGTCGGAGACCCAGTACTTC. Encoded protein: CASSLARSETQYF.

At least ten counts were recorded for this clonotype. The rearrangement joins TRBV5-1 to TRBJ2-7, with D perhaps matching TRBD2 (5 bases). CDR1 is SGHRS and CDR2 is YFSETQ in the germline V gene. V gave up 0 bases and J gave up 4 bases, with 8 bases separating them. The CDR3 is made up of 13 amino acids. The CDR3 sequence: CASSLARDYEQYF. For the CDR3, the DNA is TGCGCCAGCAGCTTGGCCCGGGATTACGAGCAGTACTTC.

This clonotype was seen only a few times. The CDR3 here is CASSSNRGSTDTQYF. In DNA, the CDR3 is TGTGCCAGCAGCTCCAATAGGGGGTCAACAGATACGCAGTATTTT. The chain recombines TRBV11-2 with TRBJ2-3, with TRBD1 as a possible D gene (6 bases). The CDR3 has 15 amino acids. Germline-derived CDR1 and CDR2 are SGHAT and FQNNGV. The V and J ends lost 4 bases and 3 bases respectively, with 14 bases between them.

The table lists this clonotype with many counts. The chain combines TRBV19 with TRBJ1-5; 11 bases are shared with TRBD1. V shed 5 bases and J 7 bases; nucleotides not matched to a gene: 4. Germline V gives CDR1 LNHDA, CDR2 SQIVND (reference sequence). The CDR3 contains 14 residues. CDR3 protein: CASSRGQGVQPQHF. In DNA form, the CDR3 reads TGTGCCAGTAGTCGGGGACAGGGGGTGCAGCCCCAGCATTTT.

The count of this clonotype is one. The junction shows a germline mismatch at one end, possibly a read error. The J gene is TRBJ2-1, the V gene TRBV20-1; 8 positions match TRBD1. Germline values: CDR1 DFQATT, CDR2 SNEGSKA (reference sequence). The CDR3 is 14 residues long. Here the CDR3 DNA reads TGCAGTGCTAGGTGGGACAGGTATTACAATGAGCAGCTCTTC. It is translated as CSARWDRYYNEQLF.

Ten or more counts support this clonotype. This sequence joins TRBV5-4 and TRBJ2-4, with D perhaps given as TRBD1 or TRBD2 (6 bases each). Germline CDR1 and CDR2: SGHNT and YYREEE (reference sequence). This CDR3 has 14 residues. V was cut by 0 bases and J by 11 bases, with 15 bases left in between. The CDR3 here is CASSLGRNREVQYF. The CDR3 DNA is TGTGCCAGCAGCTTGGGGCGGAACAGGGAGGTTCAGTACTTC.

The chain carries TRBV6-1 and TRBJ2-1, with TRBD1 identical over 7 bases. Trimming took 6 bases from V and 14 from J; bases not matched to a gene: 16. The germline gives CDR1 MNHNS, CDR2 SASEGT. CDR3 length: 14 amino acids. The chain's CDR3 is CASRGRDSLTLEFF. The CDR3, as DNA: TGTGCCAGCAGGGGACGGGACAGTCTTACCTTAGAGTTCTTC.

V is TRBV11-1 and J is TRBJ2-5; D possibly uses TRBD1 or TRBD2 (7 bases each). Germline lookup yields CDR1 SGHAT and CDR2 FQDESV (reference sequence). Trimming cost V 6 bases and J 3 bases, with 23 bases left between them. There are 17 residues in the CDR3. In nucleotides, the CDR3 is TGTGCCAGCAGTGAAAACGCGGGGGCCAGGGGGAAAGAGACCCAGTACTTC. Its protein is CASSENAGARGKETQYF.

This clonotype was counted at least ten times. The chain is built from TRBV5-4 and TRBJ1-2; D not resolved. Trimming took 3 bases from V and 10 from J, leaving 22 bases between them. From germline, CDR1 is SGHNT and CDR2 YYREEE (reference sequence). The CDR3 length is 15 residues. In nucleotides, the CDR3 is TGTGCCAGCAGCTCGTACAAGGCTACCCGGGATGACTACACCTTC. Translated: CASSSYKATRDDYTF.

This chain connects TRBV15 to TRBJ1-5, with D possibly TRBD1 on 6 matching bases. The CDR3 spans 14 residues. V gave up 3 bases and J gave up 6 bases, with 12 bases separating them. Germline CDR1 reads LNHNV; CDR2 reads YYDKDF (reference sequence). CDR3 sequence: CATSSAQGIQPQHF. In DNA, the CDR3 is TGTGCCACCAGCAGCGCACAGGGTATTCAGCCCCAGCATTTT.

This clonotype was picked up many times. The chain links TRBV20-1 to TRBJ2-5; 9 positions match TRBD2. The CDR3 is made up of 17 amino acids. Germline V gives CDR1 DFQATT, CDR2 SNEGSKA (reference sequence). The V and J ends lost 0 bases and 0 bases, in that order; junction bases with no gene match: 8. DNA for the CDR3: TGCAGTGCTAGAGATGCCCCGGGACTAGCCAACCAAGAGACCCAGTACTTC. Its translation is CSARDAPGLANQETQYF.

Comments on this clonotype: One base away lies a much larger clone, so this may be a sequencing read error. The chain couples TRBV5-1 to TRBJ2-3, with 9 nucleotides matching TRBD2. The CDR3 covers 18 residues. Unmatched junction bases numbered 14, after V lost 3 bases and J lost 3 bases. Germline-derived CDR1 and CDR2 are SGHRS and YFSETQ. The CDR3 DNA sequence: TGCGCCAGCAGCTGGGGACCAGCGGGGGGTAGTACGACAGATACGCAGTATTTT. Translation: CASSWGPAGGSTTDTQYF.

The chain has TRBV7-9 and TRBJ2-7, with D perhaps being TRBD1 or TRBD2 (5 bases each). CDR1 and CDR2 from the germline V gene are SEHNR and FQNEAQ (reference sequence). Trimming stripped 6 bases from V and 2 bases from J, with 8 bases between. The CDR3 runs to 12 residues. As DNA, the CDR3 is TGTGCCAGCAGTTGGGACCCCTACGAGCAGTACTTC. As protein: CASSWDPYEQYF.

This clonotype turned up a few times. The chain is built from TRBV7-9 and TRBJ2-1, with a possible D match to TRBD2 (8 bases). Trimming took 5 bases from V and 13 from J, leaving 21 bases between them. This CDR3 has 14 amino acids. Per the germline V gene, CDR1 is SEHNR and CDR2 is FQNEAQ (reference sequence). CDR3 sequence reads: CASSQPDRAGGQFF. The CDR3 DNA follows: TGTGCCAGCAGCCAGCCTGACAGGGCGGGGGGCCAGTTCTTC.

The chain employs TRBV19 and TRBJ2-6; D may be TRBD2 (6 bases). From germline, CDR1 is LNHDA and CDR2 SQIVND (reference sequence). The CDR3 extends over 15 amino acids. V was trimmed by 6 bases and J by 2 bases, leaving 11 bases between them. The CDR3 DNA follows: TGTGCCAGTAGGGGGGGAGGAGCTGGGGCCAACGTCCTGACTTTC. Translating gives CASRGGGAGANVLTF.